The text below deals with one TCR beta chain. Antigen specificity is unknown. Investigators reverse transcribed all isolated RNA, so they sequenced expressed TCRB transcripts. Profiled with immunoSEQ multiplex PCR; TCRdb holds only in-frame clones, not every one. The table records under 250,000 clones, around 14% of them present only once. The data originate from a study of beta chain features in type 1 diabetes. In the study overall: Sorted cells examined across all samples numbered 107,917,701.

Study-level results: The study notes PCR might favor shorter templates equally in patients and controls. TCRB CDR3 length was moderately but significantly reduced in all four CD4+ subsets of Type 1 diabetes patients. Comparison showed that naive, central memory and Treg TCRB repertoires appeared more similar among patients than among healthy donors.

The receptor comes from a man aged 25-40 years with type 1 diabetes. Sequencing was performed on naive CD4+ T cells from blood.

The CDR3 region has the DNA TGTGCCAGCAGCCCGACAGGGGAATATGGCTACACCTTC. This sequence encodes CASSPTGEYGYTF. The chain links TRBV7-2 to TRBJ1-2; 8 nucleotides align to TRBD1. CDR1 and CDR2 (germline): SGHTA, FQGNSA. The junction had 4 bases not matched to a gene; V was cut back by 5 bases and J by 5 bases. This CDR3 contains 13 residues.